These T cell receptor beta chains were read from a single sample in a study of CD8 T cells in ankylosing spondylitis. MiXCR was run by TCRdb on the 5' RACE reads, yielding one entry per CDR3 protein. Altogether approximately 200,000 distinct CDR3 sequences are present, around 13% being singletons, with the ten largest covering approximately 15%. The sequenced material came from blood, either unsorted or a sorted T cell fraction (not recorded which). These receptors originate from a male donor with ankylosing spondylitis or in good health (not recorded which). Both conserved end residues are part of each CDR3. A D gene is named only where the DNA matches it firmly. Clone size appears in some rows only: once, few, many, or a class for an expanded clone.

j_call: TRBJ2-5
v_call: TRBV4-1
d_call: -
clone_size: -
cdr3_aa: CASSQGAMGKETQYF
cdr3_nt: TGCGCCAGCAGCCAAGGGGCTATGGGGAAAGAGACCCAGTACTTC

j_call: TRBJ1-2
v_call: TRBV4-2
d_call: TRBD1
clone_size: few
cdr3_aa: CASSPEGTGYGYTF
cdr3_nt: TGTGCCAGCAGCCCGGAGGGGACAGGATATGGCTACACCTTC

j_call: TRBJ2-2
v_call: TRBV11-2
d_call: -
clone_size: many
cdr3_aa: CASSLIAGELFF
cdr3_nt: TGTGCCAGCAGCTTAATTGCTGGGGAGCTGTTTTTT

j_call: TRBJ2-7
v_call: TRBV7-2
d_call: TRBD2
clone_size: -
cdr3_aa: CASSWTSIAYEQYF
cdr3_nt: TGTGCCAGCAGCTGGACTAGCATCGCCTACGAGCAGTACTTC

j_call: TRBJ1-2
v_call: TRBV4-2
d_call: -
clone_size: few
cdr3_aa: CASSLLGEVANYGYTF
cdr3_nt: TGTGCCAGCAGCCTCCTGGGGGAGGTTGCTAACTATGGCTACACCTTC

j_call: TRBJ2-2
v_call: TRBV12-3/TRBV12-4
d_call: -
clone_size: -
cdr3_aa: CASSLGGSNTGELFF
cdr3_nt: TGTGCCAGCAGTTTGGGCGGATCGAACACCGGGGAGCTGTTTTTT

j_call: TRBJ2-5
v_call: TRBV12-3/TRBV12-4
d_call: -
clone_size: many
cdr3_aa: CASSWASQETQYF
cdr3_nt: TGTGCCAGCAGTTGGGCCAGCCAAGAGACCCAGTACTTC

j_call: TRBJ2-1
v_call: TRBV20-1
d_call: -
clone_size: -
cdr3_aa: CSATTPQESGSYNEQFF
cdr3_nt: TGCAGTGCGACGACACCTCAGGAATCCGGCTCCTACAATGAGCAGTTCTTC

j_call: TRBJ2-5
v_call: TRBV10-3
d_call: -
clone_size: -
cdr3_aa: CAVAEGDHRRYQETQYF
cdr3_nt: TGTGCCGTTGCGGAGGGAGACCACAGGCGGTACCAAGAGACCCAGTACTTC

j_call: TRBJ2-1
v_call: TRBV30
d_call: TRBD2
clone_size: few
cdr3_aa: CACLREGLANEQFF
cdr3_nt: TGTGCCTGTTTGCGGGAGGGCTTAGCGAATGAGCAGTTCTTC

j_call: TRBJ1-2
v_call: TRBV6-5
d_call: -
clone_size: few
cdr3_aa: CASSYLRTANYGYTF
cdr3_nt: TGTGCCAGCAGTTACCTTCGGACAGCTAACTATGGCTACACCTTC

j_call: TRBJ2-3
v_call: TRBV6-4
d_call: TRBD2
clone_size: many
cdr3_aa: CASSEIAGADTQYF
cdr3_nt: TGTGCCAGCAGTGAAATAGCGGGGGCAGATACGCAGTATTTT

j_call: TRBJ2-1
v_call: TRBV9
d_call: -
clone_size: few
cdr3_aa: CASSVDSGEGLGEQFF
cdr3_nt: TGTGCCAGCAGCGTAGATTCAGGGGAGGGACTCGGTGAGCAGTTCTTC

j_call: TRBJ1-4
v_call: TRBV14
d_call: -
clone_size: -
cdr3_aa: CASSQGPSFNEKLFF
cdr3_nt: TGTGCCAGCAGCCAGGGACCGAGCTTTAATGAAAAACTGTTTTTT

j_call: TRBJ1-1
v_call: TRBV27
d_call: -
clone_size: few
cdr3_aa: CASNAGGSEAFF
cdr3_nt: TGTGCCAGCAATGCGGGGGGTTCTGAAGCTTTCTTT

j_call: TRBJ2-7
v_call: TRBV10-2
d_call: -
clone_size: -
cdr3_aa: CASSAHAERYEQYF
cdr3_nt: TGCGCCAGCAGTGCCCACGCGGAGAGATACGAGCAGTACTTC

j_call: TRBJ1-1
v_call: TRBV6-1
d_call: -
clone_size: -
cdr3_aa: CASSLPLTEKGNTEAFF
cdr3_nt: TGTGCCAGCAGCCTCCCCTTGACGGAGAAGGGGAACACTGAAGCTTTCTTT

j_call: TRBJ2-2
v_call: TRBV5-5
d_call: -
clone_size: few
cdr3_aa: CASSFSGPTGELFF
cdr3_nt: TGTGCCAGCAGCTTTTCCGGGCCCACCGGGGAGCTGTTTTTT

j_call: TRBJ2-1
v_call: TRBV18
d_call: -
clone_size: -
cdr3_aa: CASSLETAPRPDEQFF
cdr3_nt: TGTGCCAGCTCGCTAGAGACGGCCCCCCGGCCCGATGAGCAGTTCTTC

j_call: TRBJ2-7
v_call: TRBV4-1
d_call: -
clone_size: many
cdr3_aa: CASSQEKPGSSYEQYF
cdr3_nt: TGCGCCAGCAGCCAAGAAAAACCGGGCAGCTCCTACGAGCAGTACTTC

j_call: TRBJ2-1
v_call: TRBV4-2
d_call: -
clone_size: -
cdr3_aa: CASSQAFLWNEQFF
cdr3_nt: TGTGCCAGCAGCCAAGCCTTCCTCTGGAATGAGCAGTTCTTC

j_call: TRBJ2-3
v_call: TRBV5-1
d_call: -
clone_size: -
cdr3_aa: CASSLITGGTDTQYF
cdr3_nt: TGCGCCAGCAGCTTAATCACCGGTGGCACAGATACGCAGTATTTT

j_call: TRBJ2-1
v_call: TRBV5-1
d_call: TRBD2
clone_size: -
cdr3_aa: CASSMTSGGGYNEQFF
cdr3_nt: TGCGCCAGCAGCATGACTAGCGGGGGGGGTTACAATGAGCAGTTCTTC

j_call: TRBJ1-5
v_call: TRBV14
d_call: -
clone_size: few
cdr3_aa: CASSPGGTFSNQPQHF
cdr3_nt: TGTGCCAGCAGCCCGGGGGGGACATTTAGCAATCAGCCCCAGCATTTT

j_call: TRBJ1-1
v_call: TRBV29-1
d_call: -
clone_size: many
cdr3_aa: CSVGGGTEAFF
cdr3_nt: TGCAGCGTTGGGGGAGGCACTGAAGCTTTCTTT

j_call: TRBJ1-2
v_call: TRBV20-1
d_call: TRBD1
clone_size: many
cdr3_aa: CSARPPPLTGDYGYTF
cdr3_nt: TGCAGTGCTAGACCACCACCCCTAACAGGGGACTATGGCTACACCTTC

j_call: TRBJ2-7
v_call: TRBV4-1
d_call: TRBD2
clone_size: few
cdr3_aa: CASSHGLVNEQYF
cdr3_nt: TGCGCCAGCAGCCATGGACTAGTAAACGAGCAGTACTTC

j_call: TRBJ2-7
v_call: TRBV27
d_call: TRBD2
clone_size: few
cdr3_aa: CATLSGTYEQYF
cdr3_nt: TGTGCCACCCTGAGCGGGACCTACGAGCAGTACTTC

j_call: TRBJ2-1
v_call: TRBV5-6
d_call: TRBD2
clone_size: -
cdr3_aa: CASSPRRTSFEQFF
cdr3_nt: TGTGCCAGCAGCCCGCGGCGGACTAGCTTTGAGCAGTTCTTC

j_call: TRBJ2-3
v_call: TRBV20-1
d_call: TRBD2
clone_size: few
cdr3_aa: CSARSPLAGEGGRTDTQYF
cdr3_nt: TGCAGTGCTAGATCCCCTCTAGCGGGAGAAGGGGGGCGCACAGATACGCAGTATTTT

j_call: TRBJ2-2
v_call: TRBV7-9
d_call: -
clone_size: -
cdr3_aa: CASSPLRGAGGELFF
cdr3_nt: TGTGCCAGCAGCCCCCTGAGAGGAGCAGGCGGGGAGCTGTTTTTT

j_call: TRBJ2-7
v_call: TRBV7-8
d_call: -
clone_size: few
cdr3_aa: CASSLAGDSSYEQYF
cdr3_nt: TGTGCCAGCAGCTTAGCAGGCGACAGCTCCTACGAGCAGTACTTC

j_call: TRBJ1-4
v_call: TRBV4-1
d_call: TRBD1
clone_size: many
cdr3_aa: CATSAGQGGIANEKLFF
cdr3_nt: TGCGCCACCTCGGCCGGACAGGGGGGAATAGCTAATGAAAAACTGTTTTTT

j_call: TRBJ2-2
v_call: TRBV10-3
d_call: -
clone_size: few
cdr3_aa: CAISRGGENTGELFF
cdr3_nt: TGTGCCATCAGTCGAGGGGGTGAGAACACCGGGGAGCTGTTTTTT

j_call: TRBJ2-5
v_call: TRBV29-1
d_call: -
clone_size: -
cdr3_aa: CSVGLIQETQYF
cdr3_nt: TGCAGCGTTGGACTGATCCAAGAGACCCAGTACTTC

j_call: TRBJ2-7
v_call: TRBV9
d_call: TRBD2
clone_size: few
cdr3_aa: CASSPGGRLAGKVNEQYF
cdr3_nt: TGTGCCAGCAGCCCCGGGGGAAGACTAGCGGGGAAGGTTAACGAGCAGTACTTC

j_call: TRBJ2-3
v_call: TRBV7-8
d_call: -
clone_size: -
cdr3_aa: CASSPSSGGTDTQYF
cdr3_nt: TGTGCCAGCAGCCCCTCTTCTGGGGGCACAGATACGCAGTATTTT

j_call: TRBJ1-3
v_call: TRBV6-5
d_call: -
clone_size: -
cdr3_aa: CASSYRARSSGNTIYF
cdr3_nt: TGTGCCAGCAGTTACCGCGCCAGAAGCTCTGGAAACACCATATATTTT

j_call: TRBJ1-1
v_call: TRBV29-1
d_call: TRBD1
clone_size: few
cdr3_aa: CSVDAWGDRANTEAFF
cdr3_nt: TGCAGCGTTGATGCGTGGGGGGACAGGGCGAACACTGAAGCTTTCTTT

j_call: TRBJ2-1
v_call: TRBV9
d_call: TRBD2
clone_size: -
cdr3_aa: CASSDSFSGDRYNEQFF
cdr3_nt: TGTGCCAGCAGCGATTCCTTTAGCGGGGACCGATACAATGAGCAGTTCTTC